This T cell receptor (beta chain) was sequenced in a study of shared clonotypes between healthy human individuals. Genomic DNA (from each subset) was split evenly across several immunoSEQ plates. Repertoires were generated with immunoSEQ multiplex PCR, while TCRdb's copy carries only in-frame clones and drops some. Counted here are about 490,000 clones, 70% to 85% occurring once; the ten biggest clones make up around 12%. The CDR3 covers 16 residues. Germline-derived CDR1 and CDR2 are SGHNT and YYREEE (reference sequence). Losses at the gene ends were 3 bases for V and 3 bases for J; bases not matched to a gene: 4.

This receptor was obtained from a woman aged 40 to 50 in good health. Some clones in this sample may be carry-over from other donors' samples. V gene TRBV5-4 combines with J gene TRBJ2-5; 14 bases are shared with TRBD2. Input material: PBMCs. CDR3 in amino acids: CASSSEGLAGEETQYF. The CDR3 DNA reads as TGTGCCAGCAGCTCGGAGGGACTAGCGGGAGAAGAGACCCAGTACTTC. Full variable domain (outside the CDR3, taken from reference TRBV5-4 and TRBJ2-5): ETGVTQSPTHLIKTRGQQVTLRCSSQSGHNTVSWYQQALGQGPQFIFQYYREEENGRGNFPPRFSGLQFPNYSSELNVNALELDDSALYLCASSSEGLAGEETQYFGPGTRLLVL.